The clone carrying this T cell receptor beta chain was seen only a few times. Deletions cut 1 base from V and 4 bases from J, with 22 bases between. This CDR3 has 18 residues. The study defined stable Graves' hyperthyroidism as no ophthalmopathy progression within 18 months. Among the patients, aged 18 to 65, hyperthyroidism was newly diagnosed and had lasted under 2 months. Clinical symptoms, serum thyroxine, TRAb, thyroid ultrasound and orbital computed tomography informed diagnoses. The authors took PBMCs from roughly 9.7 ml fresh peripheral blood. RNA transcripts yielded amplified TCR beta CDR3 regions. Researchers ran a first-round RT-PCR on the TCR CDR3 using the HTBI primer set. TCRdb redid the calling of the multiplex PCR reads with MiXCR, one entry per CDR3 protein. This repertoire shows about 480,000 distinct CDR3 sequences, approximately 14% found once; its top ten account for 15% to 20%.

These data are taken from a study of T cells in Graves' hyperthyroidism and ophthalmopathy. Sequencing used blood. The sequence was obtained from a woman aged 18-35 years with Graves' hyperthyroidism. The chain joins TRBV12-3 or TRBV12-4 to TRBJ1-2; D gene uncertain. The CDR3, as DNA: TGTGCCAGCAGTTTAGGTTTAGTATTCCAGCCGTCTTCCTATGGCTACACCTTC. Its protein is CASSLGLVFQPSSYGYTF.